This TCR beta chain was observed in a study of CD8+ T cells in alopecia areata. As for the study in general: It was oral tofacitinib, at 5 to 10 mg twice daily, that treated patients received. A 6-month period off drug followed tofacitinib, which lasted 6 to 18 months.

CDR1 and CDR2 (germline): SQVTM, ANQGSEA. With V trimmed by 6 bases and J by 3 bases, 7 bases remained unmatched. This CDR3 region has 14 residues. The treatment here: oral pan-JAK inhibitor, 5-10 mg twice daily. The study team obtained lesional scalp punch biopsies and peripheral blood from alopecia areata patients. cDNA prepared by RNA extraction and subsequent reverse transcription served as the template for sequencing. Data came from immunoSEQ multiplex PCR; TCRdb stores just in-frame clones and leaves some out. In the table there are 110,000 or so clones, less than 75% of which are singletons. Study results and caveats: Unlike in mice, where it was clearer, TCR sharing across patients was less clear, possibly HLA-related.

This clone came up a few times. Its matching antigen is unknown. J is TRBJ2-1 and V is TRBV29-1; 8 bases are a match to TRBD2. The receptor's source is a human donor with alopecia areata. This specimen was CD8+ T cells sorted from blood, taken at week 4, from a patient treated with tofacitinib. CDR3: CSVGSGEGYNEQFF. CDR3 bases: TGCAGCGTGGGTAGCGGGGAGGGCTACAATGAGCAGTTCTTC.